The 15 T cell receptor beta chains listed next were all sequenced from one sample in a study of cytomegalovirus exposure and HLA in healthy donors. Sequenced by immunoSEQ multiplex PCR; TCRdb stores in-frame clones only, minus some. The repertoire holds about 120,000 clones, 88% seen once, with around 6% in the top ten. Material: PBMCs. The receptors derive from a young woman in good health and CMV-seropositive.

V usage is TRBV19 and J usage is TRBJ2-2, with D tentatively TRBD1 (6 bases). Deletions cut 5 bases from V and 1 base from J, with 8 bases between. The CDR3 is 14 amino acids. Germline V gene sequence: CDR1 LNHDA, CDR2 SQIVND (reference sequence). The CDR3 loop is CASSLGQNTGELFF. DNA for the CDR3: TGTGCCAGTAGTTTGGGACAGAACACCGGGGAGCTGTTTTTT.

The CDR3 is CASSIRTGGTEAFF. The CDR3 DNA reads as TGTGCCAGCTCAATACGGACAGGGGGCACTGAAGCTTTCTTT. The chain has TRBV27 and TRBJ1-1; TRBD1 matches 10 bases. Germline CDR1 and CDR2: MNHEY and SMNVEV (reference sequence). CDR3 size: 14 residues. V shed 8 bases, J shed 4 bases, and the junction held 7 bases outside the gene matches.

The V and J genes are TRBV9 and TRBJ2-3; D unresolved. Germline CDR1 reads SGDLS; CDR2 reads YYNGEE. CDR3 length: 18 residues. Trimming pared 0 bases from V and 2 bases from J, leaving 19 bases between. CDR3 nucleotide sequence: TGTGCCAGCAGCGTAGGGTCTGCTGATGGAACTAACACAGATACGCAGTATTTT. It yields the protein CASSVGSADGTNTDTQYF.

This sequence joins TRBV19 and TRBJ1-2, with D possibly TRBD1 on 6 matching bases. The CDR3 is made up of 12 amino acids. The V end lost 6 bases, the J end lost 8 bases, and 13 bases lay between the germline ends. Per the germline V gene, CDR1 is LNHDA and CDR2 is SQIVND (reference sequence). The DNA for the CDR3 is TGTGCCAGTAGGGTCGAAGGGGGAGGCTACACCTTC. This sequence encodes CASRVEGGGYTF.

CDR3 nucleotide sequence: TGTGCCAGCAGTCGGGAGGGCACTGAAGCTTTCTTT. Its protein is CASSREGTEAFF. This chain links TRBV6-6 with TRBJ1-1; the D is unclear. Trimming pared 5 bases from V and 4 bases from J, leaving 8 bases between. Germline V gene sequence: CDR1 MNHNY, CDR2 SVGAGI (reference sequence). CDR3 length: 12 residues.

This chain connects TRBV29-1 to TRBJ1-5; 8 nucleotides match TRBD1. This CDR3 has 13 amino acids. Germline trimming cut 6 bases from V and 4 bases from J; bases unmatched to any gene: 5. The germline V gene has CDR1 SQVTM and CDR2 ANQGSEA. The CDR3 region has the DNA TGCAGCGTAGGACAGGGTCTAAATCAGCCCCAGCATTTT. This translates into CSVGQGLNQPQHF.

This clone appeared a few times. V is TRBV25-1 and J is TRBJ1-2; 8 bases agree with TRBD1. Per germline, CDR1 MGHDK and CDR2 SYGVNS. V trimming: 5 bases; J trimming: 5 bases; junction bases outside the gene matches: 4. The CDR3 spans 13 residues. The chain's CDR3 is CASSLQGDYGYTF. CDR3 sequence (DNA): TGTGCCAGCAGTTTACAGGGGGATTATGGCTACACCTTC.

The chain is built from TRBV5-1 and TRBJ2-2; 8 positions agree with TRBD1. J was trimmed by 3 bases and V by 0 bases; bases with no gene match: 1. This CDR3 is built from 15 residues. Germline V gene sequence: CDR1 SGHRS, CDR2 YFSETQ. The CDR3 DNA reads TGCGCCAGCAGCTTGGGGGACAGGTACACCGGGGAGCTGTTTTTT. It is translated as CASSLGDRYTGELFF.

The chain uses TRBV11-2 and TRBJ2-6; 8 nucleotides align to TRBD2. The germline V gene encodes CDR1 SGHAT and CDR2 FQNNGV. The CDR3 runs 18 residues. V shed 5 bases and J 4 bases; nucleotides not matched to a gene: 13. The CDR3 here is CASSTRSGGFHGANVLTF. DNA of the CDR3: TGTGCCAGCAGCACCCGGAGCGGGGGATTCCACGGGGCCAACGTCCTGACTTTC.

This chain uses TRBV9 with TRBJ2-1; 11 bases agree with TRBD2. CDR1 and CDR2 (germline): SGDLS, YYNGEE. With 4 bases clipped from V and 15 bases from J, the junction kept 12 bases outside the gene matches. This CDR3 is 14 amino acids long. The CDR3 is CASSPRLAGTGPFF. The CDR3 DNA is TGTGCCAGCAGCCCCCGACTAGCGGGGACCGGGCCGTTCTTC.

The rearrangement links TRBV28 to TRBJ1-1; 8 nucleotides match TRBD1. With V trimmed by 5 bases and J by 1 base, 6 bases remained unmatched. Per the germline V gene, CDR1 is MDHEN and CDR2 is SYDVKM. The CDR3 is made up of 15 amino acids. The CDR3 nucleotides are TGTGCCAGCAGTGGGGCAGGGGGCGGGAACACTGAAGCTTTCTTT. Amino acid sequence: CASSGAGGGNTEAFF.

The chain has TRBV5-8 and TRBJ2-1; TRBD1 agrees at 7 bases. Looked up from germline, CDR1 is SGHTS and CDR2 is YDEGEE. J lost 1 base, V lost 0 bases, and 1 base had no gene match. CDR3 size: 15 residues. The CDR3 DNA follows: TGTGCCAGCAGCTTGGGACAGGGATCCTACAATGAGCAGTTCTTC. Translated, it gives CASSLGQGSYNEQFF. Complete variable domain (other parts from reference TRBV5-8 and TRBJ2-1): EAGVTQSPTHLIKTRGQQATLRCSPISGHTSVYWYQQALGLGLQFLLWYDEGEERNRGNFPPRFSGRQFPNYSSELNVNALELEDSALYLCASSLGQGSYNEQFFGPGTRLTVL.

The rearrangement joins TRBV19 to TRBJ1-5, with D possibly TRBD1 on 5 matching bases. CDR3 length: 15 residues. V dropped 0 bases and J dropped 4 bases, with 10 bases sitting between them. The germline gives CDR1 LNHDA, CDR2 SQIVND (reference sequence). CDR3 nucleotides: TGTGCCAGTAGTATAGACAGGGCGGATAATCAGCCCCAGCATTTT. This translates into CASSIDRADNQPQHF.

This CDR3 reads CSVEDGTGNSYEQYF. The CDR3 bases are TGCAGCGTTGAAGATGGGACAGGCAACTCCTACGAGCAGTACTTC. The chain has TRBV29-1 and TRBJ2-7, with TRBD1 matching 8 bases. The CDR3 consists of 15 residues. With V trimmed by 0 bases and J by 0 bases, 4 bases remained unmatched. Looked up from germline, CDR1 is SQVTM and CDR2 is ANQGSEA.

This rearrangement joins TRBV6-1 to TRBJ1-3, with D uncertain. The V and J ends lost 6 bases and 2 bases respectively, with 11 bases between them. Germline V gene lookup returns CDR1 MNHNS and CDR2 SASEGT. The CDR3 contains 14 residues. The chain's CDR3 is CASREFSTGNTIYF. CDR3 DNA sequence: TGTGCCAGCAGAGAATTTTCTACTGGAAACACCATATATTTT.